These 29 T cell receptor beta chains originate from one sample sequenced in a study of T cells after somatic rescue of genetic block. The assay was immunoSEQ multiplex PCR, and TCRdb's table has in-frame clones only and misses some. This sample has tens of thousands of clones, with approximately 96% found just once. Sample: peripheral blood mononuclear cells (PBMCs). The receptors shown here come from a child under two years old.

This clone has just one count. The chain uses TRBV6-6 and TRBJ1-3; D is uncertain. Germline CDR1 MNHNY, CDR2 SVGAGI (reference sequence). Trimming took off 6 bases at V and 0 bases at J, with 9 bases between the two ends. The CDR3 totals 14 residues. CDR3 DNA sequence: TGTGCCAGCAGCTCCATACACTCTGGAAACACCATATATTTT. It codes for CASSSIHSGNTIYF.

This clone came up once. V gene TRBV5-5 combines with J gene TRBJ1-1; 9 nucleotides match TRBD1. CDR1 is SGHKS and CDR2 is YYEKEE in the germline V gene (reference sequence). The CDR3 length is 14 residues. V was clipped by 4 bases and J by 7 bases; unmatched bases: 8. The CDR3 spells CASSAQGAGGEAFF. For the CDR3, the DNA is TGTGCCAGCAGCGCACAGGGGGCAGGTGGTGAAGCTTTCTTT.

The J gene is TRBJ2-1, the V gene TRBV30; D remains unclear. CDR3 length equals 16 residues. The V end was cut by 0 bases, the J end by 0 bases, with 12 bases between. Looked up from germline, CDR1 is GTSNPN and CDR2 is SVGIG (reference sequence). The CDR3 is CAWSVSAISSYNEQFF. In nucleotides, the CDR3 is TGTGCCTGGAGTGTAAGCGCGATTAGCTCCTACAATGAGCAGTTCTTC.

The rearrangement links TRBV10-3 to TRBJ1-3; possibly TRBD1 for D (6 bases). Germline V gene data show CDR1 as ENHRY and CDR2 as SYGVKD. The CDR3 extends over 16 amino acids. With 6 bases removed from V and 7 bases from J, the gap between germline ends came to 22 bases. The CDR3 loop is CAIRSPTAGEGNTIYF. CDR3 sequence (DNA): TGTGCCATCAGGAGCCCTACGGCAGGGGAAGGGAACACCATATATTTT.

The V gene is TRBV29-1, the J gene TRBJ1-2, with 7 positions matching TRBD1. V gave up 3 bases and J gave up 2 bases; unmatched junction bases: 3. This CDR3 contains 13 residues. The germline V gene has CDR1 SQVTM and CDR2 ANQGSEA. The chain's CDR3 is CSVDRGTNYGYTF. CDR3 sequence (DNA): TGCAGCGTTGACAGGGGGACGAACTATGGCTACACCTTC.

V gene TRBV4-2 combines with J gene TRBJ2-3, with 7 bases fitting TRBD2. The junction had 7 bases not matched to a gene; V was cut back by 1 base and J by 3 bases. Germline CDR1 LGHNA, CDR2 YNFKEQ. The CDR3 has 16 amino acids. For the CDR3, the DNA is TGTGCCAGCAGCCAAGGATCTGGGGGAGGGACAGATACGCAGTATTTT. It is translated as CASSQGSGGGTDTQYF.

This clone was seen a single time. V is TRBV7-2 and J is TRBJ1-4; D perhaps matches TRBD1 (6 bases). Germline values: CDR1 SGHTA, CDR2 FQGNSA. Trimming pared 5 bases from V and 0 bases from J, leaving 10 bases between. The CDR3 is made up of 15 amino acids. CDR3 nucleotides: TGTGCCAGCAGCCCAAGACAGGCAACTAATGAAAAACTGTTTTTT. Encoded protein: CASSPRQATNEKLFF.

The J gene is TRBJ2-1, the V gene TRBV7-3, with 15 nucleotides matching TRBD2. The CDR3 covers 20 residues. CDR1 and CDR2 (germline): SGHTA, FQGTGA. Unmatched junction bases numbered 6, after V lost 0 bases and J lost 0 bases. CDR3 region: CASSLTGGLAGGSSYNEQFF. The CDR3 nucleotides are TGTGCCAGCAGCTTAACGGGGGGACTAGCGGGAGGTAGCTCCTACAATGAGCAGTTCTTC.

The chain links TRBV6-1 to TRBJ2-3, with TRBD2 matching 7 bases. Germline V gene sequence: CDR1 MNHNS, CDR2 SASEGT. The V segment lost 5 bases and the J segment 1 base; nucleotides outside the gene matches: 0. The CDR3 sequence is 13 residues long. The CDR3 sequence: CASSLAGTDTQYF. The CDR3 DNA sequence: TGTGCCAGCAGTCTAGCGGGCACAGATACGCAGTATTTT.

The V call is TRBV7-3, the J call TRBJ2-2, with D unclear. Germline V lookup: CDR1 SGHTA, CDR2 FQGTGA. Trimming shortened V by 2 bases and J by 1 base, and 5 bases separated the two germline ends. This CDR3 has 14 residues. The DNA for the CDR3 is TGTGCCAGCAGCTTACGGTGGAACACCGGGGAGCTGTTTTTT. Residues: CASSLRWNTGELFF.

V gene TRBV5-4 combines with J gene TRBJ2-3, with TRBD2 matching over 8 bases. Unmatched junction bases numbered 8, after V lost 0 bases and J lost 5 bases. Per germline, CDR1 SGHNT and CDR2 YYREEE (reference sequence). CDR3 size: 16 residues. The CDR3 DNA follows: TGTGCCAGCAGCTTGGGTAGGGCGGGAGGTGGAGATACGCAGTATTTT. Translating gives CASSLGRAGGGDTQYF.

The chain uses TRBV5-1 and TRBJ2-6, with a weak D call TRBD1 (6 bases). Trimming took 4 bases from V and 0 from J, leaving 14 bases between them. The CDR3 spans 17 residues. CDR1 is SGHRS, CDR2 YFSETQ, per germline. The CDR3 is CASSRWTESSGANVLTF. The CDR3 nucleotides are TGCGCCAGCAGCCGCTGGACAGAAAGCTCTGGGGCCAACGTCCTGACTTTC.

The J gene is TRBJ1-3, the V gene TRBV28, with no clear D. Trimming took 7 bases from V and 0 from J, leaving 10 bases between them. The germline V gene has CDR1 MDHEN and CDR2 SYDVKM. The CDR3 consists of 14 residues. Here the CDR3 DNA reads TGTGCCAGCACCCTACAGAGCTCTGGAAACACCATATATTTT. It translates to CASTLQSSGNTIYF.

This chain uses TRBV28 with TRBJ2-2; D gene ambiguous. This CDR3 spans 15 amino acids. Trimming stripped 6 bases from V and 1 base from J, with 12 bases between. Germline lookup yields CDR1 MDHEN and CDR2 SYDVKM. CDR3 in amino acids: CASRVGPLNTGELFF. The CDR3 DNA is TGTGCCAGCAGGGTAGGGCCACTGAACACCGGGGAGCTGTTTTTT.

V gene TRBV5-4 combines with J gene TRBJ1-1; 7 bases match TRBD1. This CDR3 spans 15 amino acids. V lost 0 bases and J lost 0; bases outside the gene matches: 2. CDR1 SGHNT and CDR2 YYREEE come from the germline V gene (reference sequence). The CDR3 reads CASSLGQGMNTEAFF. DNA of the CDR3: TGTGCCAGCAGCTTGGGACAGGGCATGAACACTGAAGCTTTCTTT.

This sequence joins TRBV7-3 and TRBJ2-7; tentatively, D is TRBD1 or TRBD2 (6 bases each). This CDR3 region has 15 residues. V shed 1 base and J shed 0 bases, with 10 bases lying between them. Germline CDR1 is SGHTA and CDR2 is FQGTGA. CDR3 residues: CASSLRGDNSYEQYF. For the CDR3, the DNA is TGTGCCAGCAGCTTAAGGGGGGACAACTCCTACGAGCAGTACTTC.

The chain uses TRBV4-3 and TRBJ1-2, with TRBD1 as a possible D gene (5 bases). There are 14 residues in the CDR3. The ends were cut back, 4 bases at V and 3 bases at J, with 12 bases in the middle. Germline values: CDR1 LGHNA, CDR2 YSLEER. The CDR3 coding sequence is TGCGCCAGCAGCCCCCAGGGCTTGGACTATGGCTACACCTTC. It yields the protein CASSPQGLDYGYTF.

In nucleotides, the CDR3 is TGTGCCAGCAGTTTAAATCAGCCCCAGCATTTT. Protein: CASSLNQPQHF. The chain joins TRBV6-9 to TRBJ1-5; D is undetermined. The CDR3 extends over 11 amino acids. Trimming took 4 bases from V and 4 from J, leaving 2 bases between them. Germline V gene sequence: CDR1 MNHGY, CDR2 SVAAGI.

The chain employs TRBV27 and TRBJ2-7; TRBD2 matches 7 bases. CDR1 is MNHEY, CDR2 SMNVEV, per germline (reference sequence). The CDR3 runs 14 residues. Germline trimming cut 3 bases from V and 6 bases from J; bases unmatched to any gene: 8. CDR3 residues: CASSLRSGLIEQYF. In DNA, the CDR3 is TGTGCCAGCAGTTTGCGTAGCGGGCTAATCGAGCAGTACTTC.

The chain joins TRBV30 to TRBJ2-2; D unclear. CDR1 is GTSNPN and CDR2 is SVGIG in the germline V gene (reference sequence). The CDR3 extends over 10 amino acids. Between the trimmed V and J ends, which lost 6 bases and 5 bases, there was a span of 4 bases. This CDR3 reads CACRTGELFF. As DNA, the CDR3 is TGTGCCTGTAGGACCGGGGAGCTGTTTTTT. Together with reference TRBV30 and TRBJ2-2, the CDR3 gives the full variable domain: SQTIHQWPATLVQPVGSPLSLECTVEGTSNPNLYWYRQAAGRGLQLLFYSVGIGQISSEVPQNLSASRPQDRQFILSSKKLLLSDSGFYLCACRTGELFFGEGSRLTVL.

V gene TRBV29-1 combines with J gene TRBJ1-2; TRBD1 matches at 8 bases. Unmatched junction bases numbered 5, after V lost 7 bases and J lost 4 bases. Germline V gives CDR1 SQVTM, CDR2 ANQGSEA. The length of the CDR3 is 12 residues. The CDR3 loop is CSGITGGYGYTF. CDR3 DNA sequence: TGCAGCGGCATAACAGGGGGCTATGGCTACACCTTC.

This chain links TRBV7-6 with TRBJ2-7; 10 bases line up with TRBD1. The CDR3 has 13 amino acids. Germline CDR1 SGHVS, CDR2 FNYEAQ. J gave up 3 bases and V 4 bases, and 0 bases lay outside the gene matches. The CDR3, as DNA: TGTGCCAGCAGCTGGACAGGGGGCTACGAGCAGTACTTC. Translating gives CASSWTGGYEQYF.

The genes are TRBV9 and TRBJ2-1; possibly TRBD2 for D (6 bases). This CDR3 has 13 amino acids. CDR1 is SGDLS and CDR2 is YYNGEE in the germline V gene. Trimming took 0 bases from V and 10 from J, leaving 11 bases between them. CDR3 region: CASSVGWAGEQFF. Here the CDR3 DNA reads TGTGCCAGCAGCGTAGGGTGGGCGGGGGAGCAGTTCTTC. Drawing the rest from reference TRBV9 and TRBJ2-1, the complete variable domain is DSGVTQTPKHLITATGQRVTLRCSPRSGDLSVYWYQQSLDQGLQFLIQYYNGEERAKGNILERFSAQQFPDLHSELNLSSLELGDSALYFCASSVGWAGEQFFGPGTRLTVL.

The chain carries TRBV30 and TRBJ1-2; 9 bases align to TRBD1. This CDR3 region has 14 residues. Germline-derived CDR1 and CDR2 are GTSNPN and SVGIG (reference sequence). V gave up 2 bases and J gave up 4 bases; unmatched junction bases: 5. CDR3 coding DNA: TGTGCCTGGAGTTCACAGGGGGCAGGCTATGGCTACACCTTC. This gives the protein CAWSSQGAGYGYTF.

The V call is TRBV29-1, the J call TRBJ1-2; 7 bases fit TRBD1. Germline loops: CDR1 SQVTM, CDR2 ANQGSEA. The CDR3 is 14 amino acids. Unmatched junction bases numbered 8, after V lost 6 bases and J lost 1 base. The CDR3 is CSVTRGQLNYGYTF. CDR3 coding DNA: TGCAGCGTGACACGGGGACAGCTTAACTATGGCTACACCTTC.

This chain uses TRBV5-1 with TRBJ2-1, with TRBD2 matching 7 bases. The CDR3 has 15 residues. Looked up from germline, CDR1 is SGHRS and CDR2 is YFSETQ. V trimming: 1 base; J trimming: 4 bases; junction bases outside the gene matches: 5. Here the CDR3 reads CASSLYQRDYNEQFF. CDR3 coding DNA: TGCGCCAGCAGCTTGTACCAGCGGGATTACAATGAGCAGTTCTTC. The variable domain in full, completed from reference TRBV5-1 and TRBJ2-1, reads KAGVTQTPRYLIKTRGQQVTLSCSPISGHRSVSWYQQTPGQGLQFLFEYFSETQRNKGNFPGRFSGRQFSNSRSEMNVSTLELGDSALYLCASSLYQRDYNEQFFGPGTRLTVL.

This chain links TRBV11-2 with TRBJ1-6, with 8 bases that match TRBD1. The junction had 4 bases not matched to a gene; V was cut back by 4 bases and J by 2 bases. The CDR3 is 16 residues long. Germline V lookup: CDR1 SGHAT, CDR2 FQNNGV. The CDR3 DNA reads as TGTGCCAGCAGCTCAGGGGGCGCGGCCTATAATTCACCCCTCCACTTT. Residues: CASSSGGAAYNSPLHF. The full variable domain, completed using reference TRBV11-2 and TRBJ1-6, is EAGVAQSPRYKIIEKRQSVAFWCNPISGHATLYWYQQILGQGPKLLIQFQNNGVVDDSQLPKDRFSAERLKGVDSTLKIQPAKLEDSAVYLCASSSGGAAYNSPLHFGNGTRLTVT.

The chain carries TRBV6-5 and TRBJ2-1, with D hard to call. V lost 6 bases, J lost 5 bases, and 11 bases lay in between. The CDR3 consists of 13 residues. The germline gives CDR1 MNHEY, CDR2 SVGAGI. CDR3 sequence reads: CASRRGRDNEQFF. CDR3 nucleotide sequence: TGTGCCAGCAGAAGAGGACGAGACAATGAGCAGTTCTTC.

The rearrangement uses TRBV11-3 and TRBJ1-1; possible D gene TRBD1, 5 bases. Germline V CDR1 and CDR2: SGHNT, YENEEA. The CDR3 is 11 residues long. The V gene lost 5 bases and the J gene lost 7 bases, with 8 bases spanning the gap. In DNA, the CDR3 is TGTGCCAGCAGCGGGGGGAGTGAAGCTTTCTTT. Translation gives CASSGGSEAFF.